A single T cell receptor beta chain is shown here with its context. The antigen is undetermined. The data were obtained in a study of identifying expanded T cells in peripheral blood. Findings and limits, study-wide: Differentially abundant clones: 0.95 to 1.5 between replicates, 16.4 at 2 to 3 weeks, around 19 at four. Clone count variance between roughly two-week samples rose with total template count.

Profiling relied on immunoSEQ multiplex PCR, and the TCRdb table lists in-frame clones only, not all of them. The sample lists roughly 78,000 clones; almost 90% were seen once. No infections or other immune events were documented during collection. The length of the CDR3 is 14 residues. J gave up 4 bases and V 6 bases, and 7 bases lay outside the gene matches. Germline lookup yields CDR1 LNHDA and CDR2 SQIVND (reference sequence). The gene calls are TRBV19 and TRBJ1-2; 8 nucleotides align to TRBD1. The sequenced sample consisted of blood. The TCR was taken from a person aged 18 to 69 in good health. This chain's CDR3 is CASRGDRPGYGYTF. The CDR3 DNA follows: TGTGCCAGTAGGGGGGACAGGCCGGGCTATGGCTACACCTTC.